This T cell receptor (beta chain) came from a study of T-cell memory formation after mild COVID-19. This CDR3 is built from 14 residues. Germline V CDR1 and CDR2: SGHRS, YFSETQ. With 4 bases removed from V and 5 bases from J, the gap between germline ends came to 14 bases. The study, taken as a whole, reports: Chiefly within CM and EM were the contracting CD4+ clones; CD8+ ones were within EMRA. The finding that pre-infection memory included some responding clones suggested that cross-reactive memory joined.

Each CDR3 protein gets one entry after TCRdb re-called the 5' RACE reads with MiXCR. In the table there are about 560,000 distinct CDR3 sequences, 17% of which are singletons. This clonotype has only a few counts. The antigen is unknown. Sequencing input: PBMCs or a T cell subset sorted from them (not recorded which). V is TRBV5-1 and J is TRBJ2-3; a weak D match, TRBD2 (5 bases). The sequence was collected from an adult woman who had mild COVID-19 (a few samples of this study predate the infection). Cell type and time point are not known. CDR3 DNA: TGCGCCAGCAGCCTCGGGGAAGGCGGAGATACGCAGTATTTT. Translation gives CASSLGEGGDTQYF.